This T cell receptor (beta chain) was recorded in a study of blood T cell repertoires in COVID-19. Turning to the study itself: Sample material is recorded as cDNA or gDNA derived from T cells, B-cell-depleted T cells, or PBMCs.

Trimming at V came to 5 bases and at J to 7 bases, leaving 4 bases not matched to a gene. Germline loops: CDR1 MNHEY, CDR2 SVGAGI. CDR3 length: 12 residues. Libraries were prepared by immunoSEQ multiplex PCR; TCRdb keeps only in-frame clonotypes and omits some of them. Of about 53,000 clones detected, about 86% appear once; the ten largest clones hold 3% to 4.5%. The receptor was isolated from a man over 45 with acute or convalescent COVID-19. What was sequenced was peripheral blood. The chain employs TRBV6-5 and TRBJ1-1; 7 bases map to TRBD1. The CDR3 nucleotides are TGTGCCAGCAGTCATGACAGGGTTGAAGCTTTCTTT. Its translation: CASSHDRVEAFF.